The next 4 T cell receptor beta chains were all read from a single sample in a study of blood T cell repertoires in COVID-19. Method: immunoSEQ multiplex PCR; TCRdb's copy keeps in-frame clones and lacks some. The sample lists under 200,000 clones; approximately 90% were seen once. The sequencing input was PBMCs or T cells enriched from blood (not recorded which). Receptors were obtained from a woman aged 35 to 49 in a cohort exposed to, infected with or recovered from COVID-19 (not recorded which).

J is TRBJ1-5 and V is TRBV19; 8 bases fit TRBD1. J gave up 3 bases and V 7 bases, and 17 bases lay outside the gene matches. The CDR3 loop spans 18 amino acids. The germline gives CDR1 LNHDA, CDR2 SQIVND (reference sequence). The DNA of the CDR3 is TGTGCCAGTACCGATAGGACAGGGCGAAACAATCCCAATCAGCCCCAGCATTTT. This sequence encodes CASTDRTGRNNPNQPQHF. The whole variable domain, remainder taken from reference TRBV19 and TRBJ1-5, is DGGITQSPKYLFRKEGQNVTLSCEQNLNHDAMYWYRQDPGQGLRLIYYSQIVNDFQKGDIAEGYSVSREKKESFPLTVTSAQKNPTAFYLCASTDRTGRNNPNQPQHFGDGTRLSIL.

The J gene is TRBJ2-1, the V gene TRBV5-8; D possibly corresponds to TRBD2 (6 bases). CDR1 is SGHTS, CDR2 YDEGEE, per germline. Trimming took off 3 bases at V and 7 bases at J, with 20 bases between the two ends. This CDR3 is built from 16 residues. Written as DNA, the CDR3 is TGTGCCAGCAGCTCGACTACCTGGGACTTCTTAAATGAGCAGTTCTTC. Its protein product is CASSSTTWDFLNEQFF.

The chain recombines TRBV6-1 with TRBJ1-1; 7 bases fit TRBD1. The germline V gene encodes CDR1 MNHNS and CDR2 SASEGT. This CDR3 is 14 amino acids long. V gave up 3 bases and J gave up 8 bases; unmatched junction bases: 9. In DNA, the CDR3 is TGTGCCAGCAGTGACCCTAGGGGGCGCTGGGAAGCTTTCTTT. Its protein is CASSDPRGRWEAFF.

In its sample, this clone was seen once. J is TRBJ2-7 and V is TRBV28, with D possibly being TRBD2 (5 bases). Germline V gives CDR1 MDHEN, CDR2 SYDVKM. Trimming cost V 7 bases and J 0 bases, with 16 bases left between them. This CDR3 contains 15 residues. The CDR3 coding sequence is TGTGCCAGCATTACTCGAACTAGAAGCTCCTACGAGCAGTACTTC. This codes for CASITRTRSSYEQYF.